These 5 T cell receptor beta chains came from one sample sequenced in a study of spatial heterogeneity in lung cancer. TCRdb reprocessed the 5' RACE reads via MiXCR and lists one record per CDR3 protein. The repertoire has 50,000 or so distinct CDR3 sequences, 12% of them found once; the top ten carry 35% to 45%. Time point in this sample: sample taken at primary tumor resection. The input material, whole RNA from tumor, nontumor lung or frozen PBMC, was sequenced unsorted. The specimen was PBMCs, collected at surgery. Source of these receptors: a female donor with early-stage non-small cell lung cancer.

This clonotype was counted only a few times. This chain links TRBV20-1 with TRBJ1-3; D unresolved. In germline, CDR1 is DFQATT, CDR2 SNEGSKA (reference sequence). V was cut by 0 bases and J by 4 bases, with 16 bases left in between. This CDR3 is 16 amino acids long. CDR3 DNA: TGCAGTGCTAGAGATCTCGCCGGCCAAGCGGGAAACACCATATATTTT. Encoded protein: CSARDLAGQAGNTIYF.

A note on this clonotype: The germline gene is not matched at one end of the junction; a read error may be the cause. V gene TRBV30 combines with J gene TRBJ1-1; TRBD1 matches 12 bases. CDR3 length: 13 amino acids. Germline values: CDR1 GTSNPN, CDR2 SVGIG (reference sequence). For the CDR3, the DNA is TGTGCCGGGAGGGACAGGGGGCTAACTGAAGCTTTCTTT. Its translation: CAGRDRGLTEAFF. Using reference TRBV30 and TRBJ1-1 for the parts outside the CDR3, the full variable domain is SQTIHQWPATLVQPVGSPLSLECTVEGTSNPNLYWYRQAAGRGLQLLFYSVGIGQISSEVPQNLSASRPQDRQFILSSKKLLLSDSGFYLCAGRDRGLTEAFFGQGTRLTVV.

The sample holds a few counts of this clonotype. The chain is built from TRBV10-2 and TRBJ1-2; D not certain. The CDR3 sequence is 10 residues long. The V and J ends lost 10 bases and 10 bases respectively, with 13 bases between them. Germline lookup yields CDR1 WSHSY and CDR2 SAAADI. This chain's CDR3 is CATTIDYYTF. The CDR3 nucleotides read TGCGCCACTACGATAGATTACTACACCTTC.

The rearrangement uses TRBV20-1 and TRBJ2-3; D uncertain. Trimming shortened V by 1 base and J by 2 bases, and 10 bases separated the two germline ends. The CDR3 runs 14 residues. The germline V gene encodes CDR1 DFQATT and CDR2 SNEGSKA (reference sequence). The chain's CDR3 is CSARGLGPTDTQYF. The CDR3 DNA sequence: TGCAGTGCTAGAGGCCTAGGCCCCACAGATACGCAGTATTTT.

In this sample, this clonotype turned up a few times. V and J are TRBV12-3 or TRBV12-4 and TRBJ2-3; D is perhaps TRBD2 (6 bases). Between the trimmed V and J ends, which lost 5 bases and 6 bases, there was a span of 15 bases. The CDR3 is made up of 14 amino acids. CDR3 loop: CASSRAGSADTQYF. The CDR3 nucleotides read TGTGCCAGCAGTCGGGCGGGAAGCGCCGATACGCAGTATTTT.